A selection of T cell receptor beta chains follows, all from one sample in a study of T cells in Graves' hyperthyroidism and ophthalmopathy. TCRdb fed the multiplex PCR reads into MiXCR, producing one record per CDR3 protein. The table records approximately 400,000 distinct CDR3 sequences, over 15% of them present only once. Sequencing was carried out using blood. Every receptor here comes from a woman aged 18-29 years with Graves' hyperthyroidism. Both conserved end residues are part of each CDR3. Each record gives: J gene, clone size, D gene, V gene, CDR3 protein, CDR3 DNA. D genes are given only for firm matches. Some rows mark clone size as missing; the rest say once, few, many or name a class of expanded clone.

j_call: TRBJ1-5; clone_size: few; d_call: .; v_call: TRBV3-1; cdr3_aa: CASSQGGKVFNQPQHF; cdr3_nt: TGTGCCAGCAGCCAAGGTGGGAAGGTTTTCAATCAGCCCCAGCATTTT
j_call: TRBJ1-1; clone_size: .; d_call: .; v_call: TRBV9; cdr3_aa: CASSPWGRENTEAFF; cdr3_nt: TGTGCCAGCAGCCCATGGGGCAGGGAGAACACTGAAGCTTTCTTT
j_call: TRBJ1-5; clone_size: many; d_call: TRBD1; v_call: TRBV12-3/TRBV12-4; cdr3_aa: CASDRTGGLQPQHF; cdr3_nt: TGTGCCAGCGACCGGACAGGGGGCCTTCAGCCCCAGCATTTT
j_call: TRBJ2-7; clone_size: many; d_call: .; v_call: TRBV9; cdr3_aa: CASTSEMFSYEQYF; cdr3_nt: TGTGCCAGCACCTCGGAAATGTTTTCCTACGAGCAGTACTTC
j_call: TRBJ1-5; clone_size: .; d_call: .; v_call: TRBV6-2/TRBV6-3; cdr3_aa: CASSRDEAQPQHF; cdr3_nt: TGTGCCAGCAGCCGTGATGAGGCTCAGCCCCAGCATTTT
j_call: TRBJ1-1; clone_size: many; d_call: .; v_call: TRBV6-1; cdr3_aa: CASSESRTTAFF; cdr3_nt: TGTGCCAGCAGTGAAAGTAGGACCACAGCTTTCTTT
j_call: TRBJ1-5; clone_size: many; d_call: .; v_call: TRBV6-5; cdr3_aa: CASSYGNNQPQHF; cdr3_nt: TGTGCCAGCAGTTACGGCAACAATCAGCCCCAGCATTTT
j_call: TRBJ1-2; clone_size: many; d_call: .; v_call: TRBV6-5; cdr3_aa: CASSYGGRGYTF; cdr3_nt: TGTGCCAGCAGTTACGGGGGGCGCGGCTACACCTTC
j_call: TRBJ2-7; clone_size: many; d_call: TRBD2; v_call: TRBV20-1; cdr3_aa: CSARGSGGQSDEQYF; cdr3_nt: TGCAGTGCTAGGGGTAGCGGGGGACAGAGTGACGAGCAGTACTTC
j_call: TRBJ1-2; clone_size: .; d_call: .; v_call: TRBV9; cdr3_aa: CASSVTGTANYGYTF; cdr3_nt: TGTGCCAGCAGCGTAACCGGGACGGCGAACTATGGCTACACCTTC
j_call: TRBJ2-7; clone_size: many; d_call: TRBD1; v_call: TRBV7-9; cdr3_aa: CASSLATGTGIEQYF; cdr3_nt: TGTGCCAGCAGCTTAGCGACCGGGACAGGGATCGAGCAGTACTTC
j_call: TRBJ2-2; clone_size: many; d_call: .; v_call: TRBV15; cdr3_aa: CATSSPSEGAITGELFF; cdr3_nt: TGTGCCACCAGCAGTCCCTCGGAGGGCGCAATAACCGGGGAGCTGTTTTTT
j_call: TRBJ2-5; clone_size: .; d_call: TRBD2; v_call: TRBV12-3/TRBV12-4; cdr3_aa: CASRGGGWKETQYF; cdr3_nt: TGTGCCAGCAGGGGCGGGGGGTGGAAGGAGACCCAGTACTTC
j_call: TRBJ2-1; clone_size: .; d_call: TRBD1; v_call: TRBV5-1; cdr3_aa: CASSSTGNEQFF; cdr3_nt: TGCGCCAGCAGCTCGACAGGGAATGAGCAGTTCTTC
j_call: TRBJ2-2; clone_size: many; d_call: TRBD1; v_call: TRBV24-1; cdr3_aa: CATSTDRGWVGELFF; cdr3_nt: TGTGCCACCAGCACGGACAGGGGATGGGTCGGGGAGCTGTTTTTT
j_call: TRBJ2-2; clone_size: many; d_call: TRBD2; v_call: TRBV5-1; cdr3_aa: CASRSSGRPNTGELFF; cdr3_nt: TGCGCCAGCAGGTCTAGCGGGAGACCGAACACCGGGGAGCTGTTTTTT